The TCR beta chain under discussion was sequenced for a study of T cells in Graves' hyperthyroidism and ophthalmopathy (dated by TCRdb to the late 2010s). At the level of the whole study: Peripheral blood samples were taken at initial diagnosis, before any treatment was given. Prospective prediction of ophthalmopathy was tested in an independent validation cohort of fewer than 20 hyperthyroidism patients and approximately 17 patients who later progressed to ophthalmopathy. The roughly 90 discovery patients were divided at random into training and test sets in a 7:3 ratio. According to the paper, TCR Vbeta CDR3 sequencing was carried out on 135 peripheral blood samples, which came from 40 to 45 ophthalmopathy, 80 or so hyperthyroidism and some 17 progressor patients. TCR V-J signatures able to tell the groups apart were searched for in a discovery cohort of 95 to 100 patients, of whom roughly 42 had Graves' ophthalmopathy and about 55 had stable Graves' hyperthyroidism. The study also compared thyroid tissue and blood T-cell repertoires from 5 to 7 Graves' hyperthyroidism patients. After blood sampling, hyperthyroidism patients were treated with methimazole at a starting dose of 30 mg daily, and ophthalmopathy patients were treated with high-dose intravenous methylprednisolone.

From its cysteine to its phenylalanine, the CDR3 spans 16 amino acids. Only CDR3 DNA remains: 48 bases, in frame from the first base. The V end loses 5 bases and the J end loses 0 bases, and a stretch of 14 bases separates them. Sequences WSHSY (CDR1) and SAAADI (CDR2) are obtained from the germline V gene. The hyperthyroidism patients were between 18 and 65 years old and newly diagnosed, with a disease duration of less than 2 months. Any patient with an uncontrolled infection, another autoimmune disease, pregnancy or lactation was excluded. Diagnoses relied on clinical symptoms, serum thyroxine and TRAb, thyroid ultrasound and orbital computed tomography. Blood from progressor patients was drawn when they were first diagnosed with hyperthyroidism, before any ophthalmopathy symptoms appeared. PBMCs were separated from 8 to 10 ml of fresh peripheral blood using Ficoll-Paque density gradient centrifugation. Progressor patients were defined as those initially diagnosed with Graves' hyperthyroidism in whom ophthalmopathy developed during follow-up. Trizol reagent was used to extract total RNA, and RNA quality was then checked on an Agilent 2100 Bioanalyzer.

TCR beta CDR3 regions were amplified from RNA transcripts. A first-round RT-PCR of the TCR CDR3 used the HTBI primer set with the Qiagen OneStep RT-PCR kit. A second multiplex PCR round built the libraries, followed by size selection and purification. The libraries were sequenced on an Illumina HiSeq2000 using paired-end 100 bp reads. Under the source paper's analysis protocol: SOAPnuke was used to process the raw data, throwing out any read that contained adapters or uncalled bases, had a mean Phred below 15, or lacked an exact constant-primer or identifier match. High-quality paired reads were merged with COPE v1.2.5, and unique nucleotide sequences were defined as clonotypes. Clonotypes were aligned to IMGT TRBV, TRBD and TRBJ reference segments using MiTCR v1.1. The analysis was restricted to V-J combinations with a frequency above 0.0001, which together covered roughly 99% of the repertoires. The TCS score was defined as F50 (clonal expansion) divided by E x V (chaos), with BLOSUM62-based TCRdist calculated between CDR3 peptides within each V-J. Welch's t-statistics and random forest reduced approximately 520 V-J features to 13, which were used in a naive Bayes classifier (R e1071). TCRdb reanalyzed the raw reads on its own, using fastp at Q25 for trimming and MiXCR for clone calling, and kept in-frame beta chains. For every CDR3 protein sequence, its rows merge into one entry that carries the most common genes and DNA. Here the V and J calls rest on TCRdb's processing, not on the authors' analysis. The sample includes around 250,000 distinct CDR3 sequences, with 13% to 15% observed a single time. Jointly, the top ten make up about an eighth of the sample.

This clonotype was seen a few times. Its antigen is not yet known. It has no much larger one-base neighbor in the sample; base qualities were not kept. Overall results and qualifications from the work: Ophthalmopathy was separated from stable hyperthyroidism by a 13 V-J signature model, with roughly 88% sensitivity and about 84% specificity obtained in cross-validation and 80%/75% obtained in testing. Most expanded thyroid clonotypes (frequency above 0.001) were also detected in blood, suggesting blood repertoires may reflect thyroid immune responses. During validation, the model predicted progression to ophthalmopathy a median of approximately six months ahead of onset, with approximately 71% sensitivity and about 72% specificity. Sample size was not statistically predetermined, and blinding of investigators to group allocation was not performed.

Recombination linked TRBV10-2 to TRBJ1-5, and TRBD1 may be the D gene, going by 6 matching bases. The TCR comes from a woman aged 40 to 49 with Graves' hyperthyroidism that later progressed to Graves' ophthalmopathy. Sequencing was carried out using blood. The CDR3 protein: CASSSGQLYSNQPQHF. The nucleotide sequence reads TGCGCCAGCAGTAGCGGACAGCTTTATAGCAATCAGCCCCAGCATTTT.